This record looks at one T cell receptor (beta chain) sequence and its context. Only in-frame clones appear in the TCRdb table, and some are missing; sequencing was by immunoSEQ multiplex PCR. The repertoire holds 20,000 to 25,000 clones, with 50% to 70% as singletons. Post-reaction sorting isolated proliferating CFSE-low CD3+CD4+ and CD3+CD8+ responders. This sample is drawn from a study of graft-versus-host responses after intestinal transplantation. Turning to the study itself: Among the recipients, all got anti-thymocyte globulin induction and then tacrolimus and steroids for around 3 years. Findings and limits, study-wide: Investigators detected GvH clones in recipient marrow, with some emerging earlier in ileum or blood.

The CDR3 length is 15 residues. Germline V gene lookup returns CDR1 ENHRY and CDR2 SYGVKD. Trimming stripped 7 bases from V and 6 bases from J, with 16 bases between. Sample: alloreactive CD4+ T cells from a mixed lymphocyte reaction culture, taken before intestinal transplant. Stated subset: CFSE-low proliferating T cells sorted from approximately six-day pre-transplant mixed lymphocyte reaction (GvH or HvG direction). The chain links TRBV10-3 to TRBJ1-6, with D possibly matching TRBD1 (6 bases). The source is a human patient who received an intestinal transplant. This CDR3 is CAITGGAGSNSPLHF. The CDR3 DNA sequence: TGTGCCATCACGGGGGGGGCAGGGAGTAATTCACCCCTCCACTTT.